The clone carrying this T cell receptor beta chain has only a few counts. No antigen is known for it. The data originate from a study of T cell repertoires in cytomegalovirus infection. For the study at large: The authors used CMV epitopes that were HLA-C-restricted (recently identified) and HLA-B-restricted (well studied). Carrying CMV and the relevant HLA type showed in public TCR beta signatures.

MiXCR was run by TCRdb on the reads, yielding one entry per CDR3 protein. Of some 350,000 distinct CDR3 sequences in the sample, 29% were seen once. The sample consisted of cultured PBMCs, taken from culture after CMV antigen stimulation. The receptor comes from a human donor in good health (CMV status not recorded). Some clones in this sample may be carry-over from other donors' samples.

The DNA of the CDR3 is TGTGCCAGTAGTCCCTTACAGGGGGCGGCCTACAATGAGCAGTTCTTC. It translates to CASSPLQGAAYNEQFF. The V call is TRBV19, the J call TRBJ2-1; the match to TRBD1 covers 9 bases. The ends lost 5 bases at V and 2 bases at J; junction bases unmatched: 7. The CDR3 contains 16 residues. Germline values: CDR1 LNHDA, CDR2 SQIVND (reference sequence).